This T cell receptor (beta chain) emerged from a study of human T cells and chemical hapten exposure. TCRdb redid the calling of the RACE reads with MiXCR, one entry per CDR3 protein. The sample has 330,000 or so distinct CDR3 sequences, more than 5% seen once. The CDR3 runs to 15 residues. J lost 2 bases, V lost 5 bases, and 4 bases had no gene match. The germline gives CDR1 MNHEY, CDR2 SVGAGI. As to time point: patch test 2, 6 weeks after DPC sensitization. Described treatment: therapeutic diphenylcyclopropenone sensitization with weekly scalp DPC. The TCR comes from a woman in her late teens or twenties with alopecia areata. Some clones in this sample may be carry-over from other donors' samples. The rearrangement links TRBV6-5 to TRBJ1-2; 11 bases agree with TRBD1. Sequencing used whole blood, obtained in connection with sensitization to the hapten diphenylcyclopropenone (DPC). This chain's CDR3 is CASSEWTGGNYGYTF. CDR3 nucleotide sequence: TGTGCCAGCAGTGAGTGGACAGGGGGCAACTATGGCTACACCTTC.